This is a list of T cell receptor beta chains from one sample in a study of vaccination and CD4 T cells after COVID-19. The antigens of these receptors remain unknown. TCRdb reprocessed the PCR reads via MiXCR and lists one record per CDR3 protein. The sample contains 13,000 or so distinct CDR3 sequences, about two thirds of which appear only once. Input material: CD4+ T cells from blood, cultured in vitro. The receptors were sampled from a human donor who had recovered from COVID-19. Both conserved end residues are part of each CDR3. D genes are given only for firm matches. For some rows the clone size is stated as once, few or many, or as a class when expanded; others skip it.

CDR3aa	CDR3nt	abundance	j_gene	v_gene	d_gene
CASSEATGGYNEQFF	TGTGCCAGCAGTGAAGCGACAGGGGGCTACAATGAGCAGTTCTTC	few	TRBJ2-1	TRBV25-1	TRBD1
CSVTTTSRVGANVLTF	TGCAGCGTTACAACCACTAGCAGGGTTGGGGCCAACGTCCTGACTTTC	-	TRBJ2-6	TRBV29-1	-
CASSPTSGKETQYF	TGTGCCAGCAGCCCGACTAGCGGTAAAGAGACCCAGTACTTC	once	TRBJ2-5	TRBV5-4	TRBD2
CASIQGAEGNQPQHF	TGTGCCAGCATTCAGGGGGCAGAGGGCAATCAGCCCCAGCATTTT	few	TRBJ1-5	TRBV6-1	TRBD1
CASSLGVTGSTDTQYF	TGCGCCAGCAGCTTGGGCGTGACAGGGAGCACAGATACGCAGTATTTT	-	TRBJ2-3	TRBV5-1	TRBD1
CASAESGRSTYEQYF	TGCGCCAGCGCGGAGAGCGGGAGGTCGACCTACGAGCAGTACTTC	-	TRBJ2-7	TRBV10-1	TRBD2
CASSGNEKLFF	TGTGCCAGCAGTGGTAATGAAAAACTGTTTTTT	-	TRBJ1-4	TRBV6-1	-
CASSRGGSNYGYTF	TGTGCCAGCAGTAGGGGCGGATCTAACTATGGCTACACCTTC	-	TRBJ1-2	TRBV5-4	-
CASRLTGNYGYTF	TGTGCCAGCAGATTAACAGGGAACTATGGCTACACCTTC	-	TRBJ1-2	TRBV28	-
CASSSGGRGMNTEAFF	TGTGCCAGCAGTTCCGGGGGGCGCGGGATGAACACTGAAGCTTTCTTT	-	TRBJ1-1	TRBV12-3/TRBV12-4	-
CASSLRTGQAVGELFF	TGTGCCAGCAGCTTAAGAACCGGACAGGCTGTCGGGGAGCTGTTTTTT	-	TRBJ2-2	TRBV11-2	TRBD1
CATGQSGNTIYF	TGTGCCACCGGACAGTCTGGAAACACCATATATTTT	-	TRBJ1-3	TRBV6-2/TRBV6-3	-
CATSRDPLAGATDTQYF	TGTGCCACCAGCAGAGACCCACTAGCGGGAGCTACAGATACGCAGTATTTT	few	TRBJ2-3	TRBV15	TRBD2
CATSRARAGRIQYF	TGTGCCACCAGCAGAGCTCGGGCGGGGCGTATTCAGTACTTC	-	TRBJ2-4	TRBV15	-
CASSYRTEETQYF	TGTGCCAGCAGTTACAGGACAGAAGAGACCCAGTACTTC	-	TRBJ2-5	TRBV6-5	-
CASSPSGGGETQYF	TGTGCCAGCAGCCCATCAGGGGGCGGCGAGACCCAGTACTTC	once	TRBJ2-5	TRBV11-3	TRBD1
CASSQDSFSAGGAETQYF	TGCGCCAGCAGCCAAGATTCCTTTTCAGCGGGAGGGGCGGAGACCCAGTACTTC	-	TRBJ2-5	TRBV4-1	TRBD2
CASRSLGQGFNQPQHF	TGTGCCAGCAGATCCTTGGGACAGGGGTTCAATCAGCCCCAGCATTTT	-	TRBJ1-5	TRBV27	TRBD1
CASSLDERGYTF	TGTGCCAGCAGCTTGGATGAGCGAGGCTACACCTTC	-	TRBJ1-2	TRBV5-4	-
CASKRDSGNQPQHF	TGTGCCAGCAAGCGTGACAGCGGGAATCAGCCCCAGCATTTT	-	TRBJ1-5	TRBV2	-
CASSGGTPGGYEQYF	TGTGCCAGCAGTGGCGGGACACCCGGGGGGTACGAGCAGTACTTC	-	TRBJ2-7	TRBV6-1	-
CASIPREGYGHTF	TGTGCCAGCATCCCCAGGGAGGGTTATGGCCACACCTTC	-	TRBJ1-2	TRBV6-1	-
CASSPRAPLGTQYF	TGTGCCAGCAGCCCTCGGGCGCCCTTAGGGACCCAGTACTTC	few	TRBJ2-5	TRBV7-9	-
CSAREAVGVSEAFF	TGCAGTGCTAGAGAGGCCGTGGGAGTGTCTGAAGCTTTCTTT	-	TRBJ1-1	TRBV20-1	-
CAISEEGTKLFF	TGTGCCATCAGTGAAGAGGGTACGAAACTGTTTTTT	large	TRBJ1-4	TRBV10-3	-
CASSPNPVGTGGAGYTF	TGTGCCAGCAGCCCCAACCCGGTGGGGACAGGCGGGGCCGGCTACACCTTC	few	TRBJ1-2	TRBV7-2	TRBD1
CASRPGTANSPLHF	TGTGCCAGCAGGCCCGGGACGGCTAATTCACCCCTCCACTTT	-	TRBJ1-6	TRBV9	-
CASMYRRTEAFF	TGTGCCAGCATGTACAGACGGACTGAAGCTTTCTTT	few	TRBJ1-1	TRBV2	-
CASKGQRDFYGYTF	TGTGCCAGCAAAGGACAGCGCGATTTCTATGGCTACACCTTC	-	TRBJ1-2	TRBV2	-
CASSLDANNEKLFF	TGTGCCAGCAGCTTAGACGCGAATAATGAAAAACTGTTTTTT	medium-sized	TRBJ1-4	TRBV7-9	-
CSARTGRHWDGYTF	TGCAGTGCTAGGACAGGGAGGCACTGGGATGGCTACACCTTC	few	TRBJ1-2	TRBV20-1	TRBD1
CASSLAGYTGELFF	TGTGCCAGCAGCTTAGCAGGGTACACCGGGGAGCTGTTTTTT	-	TRBJ2-2	TRBV7-3	-
CASRDSSNQPQHF	TGTGCCAGCAGGGACAGTAGCAATCAGCCCCAGCATTTT	few	TRBJ1-5	TRBV2	-
CASKRQGPGTGELFF	TGTGCCAGCAAAAGACAGGGTCCGGGCACCGGGGAGCTGTTTTTT	-	TRBJ2-2	TRBV2	TRBD1
CASSLALAAAEAFF	TGTGCCAGCAGCTTAGCGCTAGCGGCCGCTGAAGCTTTCTTT	-	TRBJ1-1	TRBV7-9	-
CSAYTGGRAEAFF	TGCAGTGCTTATACAGGGGGCCGGGCTGAAGCTTTCTTT	few	TRBJ1-1	TRBV20-1	TRBD1
CSVGGTGAYDEQYF	TGCAGCGTGGGGGGGACAGGGGCGTACGACGAGCAGTACTTC	-	TRBJ2-7	TRBV29-1	TRBD1
CASTQDPLNTGELFF	TGTGCCAGTACACAGGACCCCCTAAACACCGGGGAGCTGTTTTTT	few	TRBJ2-2	TRBV6-1	-
CASSQVLAPVELFF	TGCGCCAGCAGCCAAGTGTTAGCCCCGGTAGAGCTGTTTTTT	-	TRBJ2-2	TRBV4-3	-
CASSRTGGPNSPLHF	TGTGCCAGCAGTCGGACAGGGGGCCCAAATTCACCCCTCCACTTT	-	TRBJ1-6	TRBV5-8	TRBD1
CASSLTDRRVSITEAFF	TGTGCCAGCAGCTTAACGGATAGGAGGGTAAGTATCACTGAAGCTTTCTTT	-	TRBJ1-1	TRBV7-9	-